This passage covers 22 T cell receptor beta chains from one sample sequenced in a study of blood T cell repertoires in COVID-19. Profiled with immunoSEQ multiplex PCR; TCRdb holds only in-frame clones, not every one. This sample yields some 16,000 clones, of which roughly 86% are seen a single time; over 4% belongs to the top ten. The sequenced material came from peripheral blood. The receptors were gathered from a human donor in a cohort sampled during active COVID-19.

The V call is TRBV29-1, the J call TRBJ2-3; D perhaps matches TRBD2 (6 bases). The V gene's germline CDR1 is SQVTM and CDR2 ANQGSEA. Deletions cut 6 bases from V and 4 bases from J, with 17 bases between. The CDR3 has 14 amino acids. The CDR3 here is CSVGDSRRPDTQYF. Here the CDR3 DNA reads TGCAGCGTCGGGGACTCCCGAAGGCCAGATACGCAGTATTTT.

This rearrangement joins TRBV7-3 to TRBJ1-1; the match to TRBD1 covers 9 bases. With 3 bases clipped from V and 3 bases from J, the junction kept 8 bases outside the gene matches. The CDR3 extends over 16 amino acids. Germline loops: CDR1 SGHTA, CDR2 FQGTGA. CDR3 region: CASSLDGQGKYTEAFF. CDR3 bases: TGTGCCAGCAGCTTGGACGGACAGGGGAAATACACTGAAGCTTTCTTT.

The chain combines TRBV7-8 with TRBJ2-7, with D possibly being TRBD1 (6 bases). The CDR3 is made up of 15 amino acids. Germline loops: CDR1 SGHVS, CDR2 FQNEAQ. The V gene lost 2 bases and the J gene lost 6 bases, with 17 bases spanning the gap. CDR3 amino acids: CASSLIPRGIGEQYF. The CDR3 coding sequence is TGTGCCAGCAGCTTAATCCCCAGGGGAATCGGCGAGCAGTACTTC.

The chain couples TRBV7-2 to TRBJ2-1; unclear D gene. CDR1 SGHTA and CDR2 FQGNSA come from the germline V gene. CDR3 length: 11 amino acids. V lost 3 bases and J lost 6, with 3 bases in between. CDR3 sequence: CASSFSNEQFF. In DNA, the CDR3 is TGTGCCAGCAGCTTCAGCAATGAGCAGTTCTTC.

The chain uses TRBV11-2 and TRBJ2-5; D uncertain. The CDR3 contains 14 residues. From germline, CDR1 is SGHAT and CDR2 FQNNGV. The V gene lost 5 bases and the J gene lost 5 bases, with 15 bases spanning the gap. The CDR3: CASSPTLYRETQYF. The CDR3 DNA is TGTGCCAGCAGCCCCACCCTCTACCGGGAGACCCAGTACTTC. The entire variable domain, with the rest obtained from reference TRBV11-2 and TRBJ2-5, is as follows: EAGVAQSPRYKIIEKRQSVAFWCNPISGHATLYWYQQILGQGPKLLIQFQNNGVVDDSQLPKDRFSAERLKGVDSTLKIQPAKLEDSAVYLCASSPTLYRETQYFGPGTRLLVL.

The chain carries TRBV30 and TRBJ1-1; no firm D call. V lost 5 bases and J 4 bases, leaving 8 bases between the germline ends. The length of the CDR3 is 11 residues. CDR1 and CDR2 from the germline V gene are GTSNPN and SVGIG (reference sequence). CDR3 residues: CAWLKSTEAFF. CDR3 DNA: TGTGCCTGGCTCAAGAGCACTGAAGCTTTCTTT.

The rearrangement uses TRBV27 and TRBJ1-1, with 11 bases aligning to TRBD1. Unmatched junction bases numbered 1, after V lost 6 bases and J lost 4 bases. The germline V gene encodes CDR1 MNHEY and CDR2 SMNVEV (reference sequence). The length of the CDR3 is 13 residues. This CDR3 is CASSGQGATEAFF. The CDR3 coding sequence is TGTGCCAGCAGCGGACAGGGGGCCACTGAAGCTTTCTTT.

For the CDR3, the DNA is TGTGCCAGCAGTGAATGGCGCGGAGGATACAATGAGCAGTTCTTC. Its protein product is CASSEWRGGYNEQFF. The rearrangement uses TRBV25-1 and TRBJ2-1; D is perhaps TRBD2 (5 bases). Germline V lookup: CDR1 MGHDK, CDR2 SYGVNS. The CDR3 consists of 15 residues. V was trimmed by 1 base and J by 4 bases, leaving 11 bases between them.

The V gene is TRBV24-1, the J gene TRBJ1-1; no clear D gene. The CDR3 is 15 residues long. Germline V lookup: CDR1 KGHDR, CDR2 SFDVKD. V lost 3 bases, J lost 3 bases, and 13 bases lay in between. The CDR3 spells CATSDHRRADTEAFF. The CDR3 nucleotides read TGTGCCACCAGTGATCATCGGAGGGCGGACACTGAAGCTTTCTTT.

The gene calls are TRBV4-2 and TRBJ2-3; 9 bases line up with TRBD2. Trimming removed 4 bases from V and 6 bases from J; junction bases left unmatched: 8. The CDR3 covers 15 residues. The V gene's germline CDR1 is LGHNA and CDR2 YNFKEQ. The DNA for the CDR3 is TGTGCCAGCAGCCGCGCTTTAGCGGGAGACGATACGCAGTATTTT. Translation: CASSRALAGDDTQYF.

This clone was seen a few times. The rearrangement links TRBV10-2 to TRBJ1-5, with D unclear. CDR3 size: 14 residues. Germline V gene sequence: CDR1 WSHSY, CDR2 SAAADI. Trimming shortened V by 0 bases and J by 4 bases, and 7 bases separated the two germline ends. The CDR3 is CASSESPGNQPQHF. DNA of the CDR3: TGCGCCAGCAGTGAGTCTCCAGGTAATCAGCCCCAGCATTTT.

The chain's CDR3 is CASSLRTDTQYF. The DNA of the CDR3 is TGCGCCAGCAGCTTGAGGACTGATACGCAGTATTTT. V usage is TRBV5-1 and J usage is TRBJ2-3; TRBD2 might be the D (5 bases). The germline V and J ends were trimmed by 1 base and 6 bases, with 6 bases remaining between them. Germline V lookup: CDR1 SGHRS, CDR2 YFSETQ. The CDR3 covers 12 residues.

This chain links TRBV19 with TRBJ1-1; unclear D gene. Germline-derived CDR1 and CDR2 are LNHDA and SQIVND (reference sequence). This CDR3 region has 12 residues. V lost 3 bases and J lost 10, with 12 bases in between. The CDR3 DNA reads as TGTGCCAGTAGTATCCGGGGAGCGGGAGCTTTCTTT. The encoded protein is CASSIRGAGAFF.

This chain links TRBV28 with TRBJ1-6; D gene ambiguous. CDR1 MDHEN and CDR2 SYDVKM come from the germline V gene. V dropped 1 base and J dropped 6 bases, with 13 bases sitting between them. The length of the CDR3 is 16 residues. The CDR3 is CASSLYIRHRNSPLHF. In nucleotides, the CDR3 is TGTGCCAGCAGTTTATATATACGACACCGTAATTCACCCCTCCACTTT.

This clone has a single count. This sequence joins TRBV5-6 and TRBJ2-3, with D tentatively TRBD1 (5 bases). Trimming took off 0 bases at V and 6 bases at J, with 11 bases between the two ends. Germline V CDR1 and CDR2: SGHDT, YYEEEE. The CDR3 runs 14 residues. The chain's CDR3 is CASSLEGAGDTQYF. The CDR3 DNA is TGTGCCAGCAGCTTGGAAGGGGCTGGGGATACGCAGTATTTT.

There are a few counts of this clone. The rearrangement joins TRBV5-4 to TRBJ1-5, with D unclear. Trimming stripped 7 bases from V and 2 bases from J, with 13 bases between. Per the germline V gene, CDR1 is SGHNT and CDR2 is YYREEE (reference sequence). The CDR3 loop spans 14 amino acids. The CDR3 DNA sequence: TGTGCCAGCTCGAACGGAGGCGGCAATCAGCCCCAGCATTTT. As protein: CASSNGGGNQPQHF. Full variable domain (missing parts from reference TRBV5-4 and TRBJ1-5): ETGVTQSPTHLIKTRGQQVTLRCSSQSGHNTVSWYQQALGQGPQFIFQYYREEENGRGNFPPRFSGLQFPNYSSELNVNALELDDSALYLCASSNGGGNQPQHFGDGTRLSIL.

The chain combines TRBV25-1 with TRBJ1-5; weak D call: TRBD1 (5 bases). CDR1 MGHDK and CDR2 SYGVNS come from the germline V gene. CDR3 size: 15 residues. V gave up 0 bases and J gave up 1 base, with 7 bases separating them. The CDR3 DNA reads as TGTGCCAGCAGTGAATATGGGGGGAGCAATCAGCCCCAGCATTTT. It yields the protein CASSEYGGSNQPQHF.

This chain connects TRBV28 to TRBJ2-1, with 11 bases lining up with TRBD2. The germline gives CDR1 MDHEN, CDR2 SYDVKM. CDR3 length: 17 amino acids. The ends lost 9 bases at V and 6 bases at J; junction bases unmatched: 16. CDR3 coding DNA: TGTGCCAGTGTAACTAGCGGGAGAGCTAACCCCCTCAATGAGCAGTTCTTC. This encodes CASVTSGRANPLNEQFF. The full variable domain, with the rest looked up from reference TRBV28 and TRBJ2-1, is DVKVTQSSRYLVKRTGEKVFLECVQDMDHENMFWYRQDPGLGLRLIYFSYDVKMKEKGDIPEGYSVSREKKERFSLILESASTNQTSMYLCASVTSGRANPLNEQFFGPGTRLTVL.

This clone was picked up a small number of times. The chain links TRBV2 to TRBJ1-2; D not certain. The CDR3 has 15 residues. Trimming left V 8 bases short and J 4 bases short, with 20 bases between. Germline lookup yields CDR1 SNHLY and CDR2 FYNNEI. CDR3 amino acids: CASSPGGGISYGYTF. In DNA, the CDR3 is TGTGCCAGCTCCCCCGGAGGAGGGATTAGCTATGGCTACACCTTC.

V and J are TRBV28 and TRBJ1-2; tentatively, D is TRBD1 (5 bases). Per the germline V gene, CDR1 is MDHEN and CDR2 is SYDVKM. The V gene lost 6 bases and the J gene lost 4 bases, with 12 bases spanning the gap. CDR3 length: 13 residues. The CDR3 bases are TGTGCCAGCAGGACCGGGGGGGTCTATGGCTACACCTTC. Translated: CASRTGGVYGYTF.

The J gene is TRBJ2-1, the V gene TRBV28; 9 positions agree with TRBD2. The CDR3 has 16 amino acids. Trimming cost V 5 bases and J 4 bases; bases outside gene matches: 9. Looked up from germline, CDR1 is MDHEN and CDR2 is SYDVKM. CDR3 DNA: TGTGCCAGCAGTAGCCCCCCTAGCGGGACTTACAATGAGCAGTTCTTC. It codes for CASSSPPSGTYNEQFF.

This clone was seen a single time. This chain connects TRBV9 to TRBJ2-3, with D possibly being TRBD2 (6 bases). The germline V and J ends were trimmed by 0 bases and 6 bases, with 17 bases remaining between them. This CDR3 contains 16 residues. CDR1 and CDR2 from the germline V gene are SGDLS and YYNGEE. The CDR3 DNA reads TGTGCCAGCAGCGTAGTGGGGGGTCGGGGTGTCGATACGCAGTATTTT. Its protein is CASSVVGGRGVDTQYF.